The next 3 T cell receptor beta chains were all read from a single sample in a study of a mutant IDH1 vaccine in newly diagnosed glioma. For these TCRs, the target antigens are not known. Time point in this sample: week 47, end of study. The vaccine gave 300 ug of a 20-mer mutant IDH1 peptide subcutaneously per dose. Only in-frame clones appear in the TCRdb table, and some are missing; sequencing was by immunoSEQ multiplex PCR. The sample contains around 61,000 clones, 70% to 85% of which appear only once. The sample was PBMCs, taken from a glioma patient whose treatment included an IDH1 peptide vaccine. These receptor sequences come from a man aged 45-60 years with glioma.

V is TRBV10-3 and J is TRBJ2-3; D is undetermined. The CDR3 contains 14 residues. Per the germline V gene, CDR1 is ENHRY and CDR2 is SYGVKD. The V gene lost 6 bases and the J gene lost 3 bases, with 13 bases spanning the gap. CDR3 amino acids: CAIRLDLSTDTQYF. The CDR3, as DNA: TGTGCCATCAGGCTCGATCTATCAACAGATACGCAGTATTTT.

This chain joins TRBV7-2 and TRBJ1-5; D is unclear. Trimming took 2 bases from V and 4 from J, leaving 15 bases between them. Germline CDR1 SGHTA, CDR2 FQGNSA. This CDR3 is built from 16 residues. The CDR3 coding sequence is TGTGCCAGCAGCTTAAGACCCCCGGCAGGTAATCAGCCCCAGCATTTT. Its translation: CASSLRPPAGNQPQHF.

V and J are TRBV5-1 and TRBJ1-1, with a tentative D call TRBD1 (5 bases). V shed 0 bases and J shed 2 bases, with 8 bases lying between them. The CDR3 runs 14 residues. CDR1 SGHRS and CDR2 YFSETQ come from the germline V gene. CDR3 DNA sequence: TGCGCCAGCAGCTTGGAAGGGACTAACACTGAAGCTTTCTTT. Translating gives CASSLEGTNTEAFF. The whole variable domain, remainder taken from reference TRBV5-1 and TRBJ1-1, is KAGVTQTPRYLIKTRGQQVTLSCSPISGHRSVSWYQQTPGQGLQFLFEYFSETQRNKGNFPGRFSGRQFSNSRSEMNVSTLELGDSALYLCASSLEGTNTEAFFGQGTRLTVV.